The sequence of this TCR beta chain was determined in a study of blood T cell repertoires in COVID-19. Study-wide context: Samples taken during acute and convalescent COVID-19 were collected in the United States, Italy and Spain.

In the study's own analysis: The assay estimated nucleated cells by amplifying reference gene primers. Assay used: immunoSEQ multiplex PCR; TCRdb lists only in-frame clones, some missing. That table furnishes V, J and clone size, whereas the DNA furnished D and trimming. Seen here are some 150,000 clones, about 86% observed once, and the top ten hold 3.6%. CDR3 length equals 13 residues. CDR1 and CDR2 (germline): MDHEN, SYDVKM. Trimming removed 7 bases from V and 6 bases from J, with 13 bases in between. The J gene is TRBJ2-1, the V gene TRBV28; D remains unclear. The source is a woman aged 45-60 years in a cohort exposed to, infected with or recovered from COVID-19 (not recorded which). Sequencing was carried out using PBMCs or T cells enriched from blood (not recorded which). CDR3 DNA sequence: TGTGCCAGCACCCACCCCCACATCAATGAGCAGTTCTTC. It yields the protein CASTHPHINEQFF.